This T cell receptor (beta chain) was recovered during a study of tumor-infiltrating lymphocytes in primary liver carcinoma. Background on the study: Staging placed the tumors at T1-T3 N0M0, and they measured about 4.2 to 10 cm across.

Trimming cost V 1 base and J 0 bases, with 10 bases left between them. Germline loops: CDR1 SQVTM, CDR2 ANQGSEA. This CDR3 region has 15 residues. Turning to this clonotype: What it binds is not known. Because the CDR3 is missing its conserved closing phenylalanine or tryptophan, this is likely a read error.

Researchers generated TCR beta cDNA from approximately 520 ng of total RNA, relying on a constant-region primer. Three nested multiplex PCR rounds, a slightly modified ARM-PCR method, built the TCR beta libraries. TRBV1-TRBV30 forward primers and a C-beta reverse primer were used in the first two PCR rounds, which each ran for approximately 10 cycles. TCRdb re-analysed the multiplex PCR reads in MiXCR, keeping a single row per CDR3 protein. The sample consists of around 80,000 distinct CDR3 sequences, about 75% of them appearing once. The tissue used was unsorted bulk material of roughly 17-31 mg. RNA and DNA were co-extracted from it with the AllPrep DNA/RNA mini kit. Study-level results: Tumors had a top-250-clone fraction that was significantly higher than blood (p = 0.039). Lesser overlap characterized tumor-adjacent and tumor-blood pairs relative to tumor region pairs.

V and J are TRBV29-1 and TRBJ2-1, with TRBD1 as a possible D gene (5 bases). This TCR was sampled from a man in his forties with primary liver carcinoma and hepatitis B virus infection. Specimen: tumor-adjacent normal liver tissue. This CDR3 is CSVEGGKGSYNEQFS. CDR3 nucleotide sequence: TGCAGCGTTGAAGGGGGCAAAGGCTCCTACAATGAGCAGTTCTCC.